This T cell receptor (beta chain) derives from a study of T cells in Graves' hyperthyroidism and ophthalmopathy. RNA transcripts provided the source from which TCR beta CDR3 regions were amplified. With the HTBI primer set, the TCR CDR3 went through a first round of RT-PCR. TCRdb recomputed calls from the multiplex PCR reads with MiXCR, one row per CDR3 protein. The repertoire consists of 600,000 or so distinct CDR3 sequences, with around 15% occurring once and the leading ten covering around 12%. The study's findings and limits: Most thyroid clonotypes expanded above 0.001 were also detected in blood.

In regard to this clonotype: Its matching antigen is unknown.

The CDR3 totals 16 residues. CDR1 DFQATT and CDR2 SNEGSKA come from the germline V gene (reference sequence). Trimming took 3 bases from V and 0 from J; bases not matched to a gene: 9. The study excluded patients with uncontrolled infection, other autoimmune disease, pregnancy or lactation. Sequencing used blood. This clonotype was sampled from a woman between 45 and 60 years old with Graves' ophthalmopathy. The chain joins TRBV20-1 to TRBJ2-3, with 7 bases identical to TRBD2. The CDR3 DNA reads TGCAGTGCTAGGGGACGAATAGCGGGCAGCACAGATACGCAGTATTTT. As protein: CSARGRIAGSTDTQYF.